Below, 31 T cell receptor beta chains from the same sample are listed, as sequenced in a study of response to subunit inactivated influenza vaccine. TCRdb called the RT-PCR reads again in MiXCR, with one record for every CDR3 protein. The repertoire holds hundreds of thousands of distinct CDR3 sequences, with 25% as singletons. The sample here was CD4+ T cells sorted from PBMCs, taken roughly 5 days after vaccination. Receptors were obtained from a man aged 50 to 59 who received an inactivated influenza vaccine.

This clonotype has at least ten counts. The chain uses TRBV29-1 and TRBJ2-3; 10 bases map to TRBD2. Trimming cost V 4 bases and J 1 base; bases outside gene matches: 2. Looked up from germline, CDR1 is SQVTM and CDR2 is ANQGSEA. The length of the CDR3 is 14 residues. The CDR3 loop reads CSVVAGGRTDTQYF. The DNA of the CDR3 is TGCAGCGTTGTAGCGGGAGGCCGCACAGATACGCAGTATTTT.

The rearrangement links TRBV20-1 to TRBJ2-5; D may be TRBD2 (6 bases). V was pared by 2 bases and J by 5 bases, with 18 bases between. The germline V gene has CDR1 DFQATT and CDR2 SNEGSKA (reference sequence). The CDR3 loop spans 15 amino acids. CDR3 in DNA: TGCAGTGCTAGAACAGCGGGTACTCGGAGGGAGACCCAGTACTTC. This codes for CSARTAGTRRETQYF.

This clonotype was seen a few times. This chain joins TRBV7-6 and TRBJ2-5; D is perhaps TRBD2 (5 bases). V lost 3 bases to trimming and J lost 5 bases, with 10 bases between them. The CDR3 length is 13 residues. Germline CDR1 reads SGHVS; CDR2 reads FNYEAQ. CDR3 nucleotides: TGTGCCAGCAGCTTTTCTAGCTGGGAGACCCAGTACTTC. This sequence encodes CASSFSSWETQYF.

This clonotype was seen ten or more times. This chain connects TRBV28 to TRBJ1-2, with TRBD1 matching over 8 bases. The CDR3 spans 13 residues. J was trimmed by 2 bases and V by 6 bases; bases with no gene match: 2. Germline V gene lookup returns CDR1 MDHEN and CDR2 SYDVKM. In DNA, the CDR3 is TGTGCCAGCAGAAGACAGGGGAACTATGGCTACACCTTC. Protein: CASRRQGNYGYTF.

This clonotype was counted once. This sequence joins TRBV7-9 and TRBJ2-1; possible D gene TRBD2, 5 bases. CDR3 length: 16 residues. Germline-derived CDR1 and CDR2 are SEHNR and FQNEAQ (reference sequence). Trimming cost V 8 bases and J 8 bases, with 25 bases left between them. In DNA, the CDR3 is TGTGCCAGCGCCCGGACGAGACTATACCCGGACGATGAGCAGTTCTTC. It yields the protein CASARTRLYPDDEQFF.

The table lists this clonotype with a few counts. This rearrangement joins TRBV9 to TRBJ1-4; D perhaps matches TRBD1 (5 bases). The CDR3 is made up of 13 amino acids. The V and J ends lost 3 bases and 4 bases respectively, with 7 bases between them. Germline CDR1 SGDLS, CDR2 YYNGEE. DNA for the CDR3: TGTGCCAGCAGCGAGGGACTTAATGAAAAACTGTTTTTT. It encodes CASSEGLNEKLFF.

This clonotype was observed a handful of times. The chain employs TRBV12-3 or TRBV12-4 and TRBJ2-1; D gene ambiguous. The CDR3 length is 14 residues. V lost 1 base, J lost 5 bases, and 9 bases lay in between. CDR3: CASSLVGRDNEQFF. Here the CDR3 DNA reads TGTGCCAGCAGTTTAGTCGGCCGCGACAATGAGCAGTTCTTC.

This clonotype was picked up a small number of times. The CDR3 bases are TGCGCCAGCAGCCCCCAGGACCCCCAAGAGACCCAGTACTTC. This codes for CASSPQDPQETQYF. The rearrangement joins TRBV5-1 to TRBJ2-5; D ambiguous. The germline gives CDR1 SGHRS, CDR2 YFSETQ. The V end was cut by 4 bases, the J end by 1 base, with 11 bases between. The CDR3 has 14 amino acids.

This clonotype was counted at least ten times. CDR3 amino acids: CASSKTGGSYEQYF. CDR3 coding DNA: TGTGCCAGCAGCAAGACAGGGGGCTCCTACGAGCAGTACTTC. The V call is TRBV7-2, the J call TRBJ2-7; TRBD1 matches at 9 bases. This CDR3 contains 14 residues. Trimming removed 5 bases from V and 0 bases from J; junction bases left unmatched: 2. The germline V gene encodes CDR1 SGHTA and CDR2 FQGNSA. Together with reference TRBV7-2 and TRBJ2-7, the CDR3 gives the full variable domain: GAGVSQSPSNKVTEKGKDVELRCDPISGHTALYWYRQSLGQGLEFLIYFQGNSAPDKSGLPSDRFSAERTGGSVSTLTIQRTQQEDSAVYLCASSKTGGSYEQYFGPGTRLTVT.

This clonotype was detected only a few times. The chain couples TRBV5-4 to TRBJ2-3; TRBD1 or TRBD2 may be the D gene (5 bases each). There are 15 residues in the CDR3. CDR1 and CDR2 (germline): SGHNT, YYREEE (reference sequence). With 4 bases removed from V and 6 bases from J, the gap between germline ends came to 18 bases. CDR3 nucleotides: TGTGCCAGCAGCCCAAACCTGGGGGTGGCGGATACGCAGTATTTT. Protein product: CASSPNLGVADTQYF.

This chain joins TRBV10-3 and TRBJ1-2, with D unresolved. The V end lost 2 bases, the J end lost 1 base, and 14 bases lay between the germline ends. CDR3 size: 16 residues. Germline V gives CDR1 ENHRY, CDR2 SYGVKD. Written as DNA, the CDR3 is TGTGCCATCAGTGAGGACCCCTGGGCAAGTAACTATGGCTACACCTTC. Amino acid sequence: CAISEDPWASNYGYTF.

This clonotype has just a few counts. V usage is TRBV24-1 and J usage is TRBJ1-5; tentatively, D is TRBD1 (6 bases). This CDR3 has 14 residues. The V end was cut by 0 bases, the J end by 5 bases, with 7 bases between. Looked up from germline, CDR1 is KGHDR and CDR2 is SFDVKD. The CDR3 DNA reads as TGTGCCACCAGTGATTTGTCAGGGGATCAGCCCCAGCATTTT. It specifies CATSDLSGDQPQHF.

The CDR3 sequence: CASSRQGMNTEAFF. CDR3 nucleotide sequence: TGTGCCAGCAGTAGACAGGGTATGAACACTGAAGCTTTCTTT. The chain combines TRBV28 with TRBJ1-1, with TRBD1 matching over 7 bases. This CDR3 region has 14 residues. Germline V gene data show CDR1 as MDHEN and CDR2 as SYDVKM. Trimming removed 5 bases from V and 0 bases from J; junction bases left unmatched: 3.

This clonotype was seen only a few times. The CDR3 loop reads CASRQDATGELFF. The CDR3 DNA reads as TGCGCCAGTCGACAGGATGCCACCGGGGAGCTGTTTTTT. V gene TRBV10-1 combines with J gene TRBJ2-2, with D possibly being TRBD1 (6 bases). The CDR3 contains 13 residues. V lost 9 bases and J 4 bases, leaving 12 bases between the germline ends. The germline V gene has CDR1 WNHNN and CDR2 SYGVQD (reference sequence).

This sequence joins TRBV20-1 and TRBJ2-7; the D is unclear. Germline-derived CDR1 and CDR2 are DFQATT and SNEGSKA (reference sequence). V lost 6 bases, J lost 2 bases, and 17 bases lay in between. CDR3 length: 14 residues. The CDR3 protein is CSARPRVGAYEQYF. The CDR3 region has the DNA TGCAGTGCCAGACCTCGTGTAGGAGCCTACGAGCAGTACTTC.

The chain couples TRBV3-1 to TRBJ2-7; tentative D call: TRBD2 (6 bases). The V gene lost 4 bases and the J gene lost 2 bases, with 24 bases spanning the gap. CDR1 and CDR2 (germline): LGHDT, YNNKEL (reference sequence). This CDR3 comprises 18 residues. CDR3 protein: CASSRFDGGNGRAYEQYF. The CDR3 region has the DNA TGTGCCAGCAGCCGTTTCGACGGGGGAAATGGAAGGGCCTACGAGCAGTACTTC.

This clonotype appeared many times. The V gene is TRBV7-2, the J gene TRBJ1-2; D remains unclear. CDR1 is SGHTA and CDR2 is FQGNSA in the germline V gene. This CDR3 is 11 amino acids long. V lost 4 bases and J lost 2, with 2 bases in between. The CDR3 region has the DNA TGTGCCAGCAGCTCAAACTATGGCTACACCTTC. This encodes CASSSNYGYTF.

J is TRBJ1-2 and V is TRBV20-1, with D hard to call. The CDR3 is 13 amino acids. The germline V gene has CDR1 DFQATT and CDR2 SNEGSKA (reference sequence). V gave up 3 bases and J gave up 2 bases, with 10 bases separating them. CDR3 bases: TGCAGTGCTAGTTCCAGGAACAACTATGGCTACACCTTC. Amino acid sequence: CSASSRNNYGYTF.

The DNA of the CDR3 is TGTGCCAGCAGCCAAGATCTTGGGACAGGCCGCAACGAGCAGTACTTC. This encodes CASSQDLGTGRNEQYF. The chain employs TRBV4-2 and TRBJ2-7; the match to TRBD1 covers 8 bases. The CDR3 runs 16 residues. CDR1 is LGHNA and CDR2 is YNFKEQ in the germline V gene. J lost 5 bases, V lost 0 bases, and 9 bases had no gene match.

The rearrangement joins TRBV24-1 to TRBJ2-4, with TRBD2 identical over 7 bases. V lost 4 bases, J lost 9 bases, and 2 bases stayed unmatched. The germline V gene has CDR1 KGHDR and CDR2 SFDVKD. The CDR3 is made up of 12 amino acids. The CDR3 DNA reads TGTGCCACCAGTGACAGGGAGGGCATTCAGTACTTC. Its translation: CATSDREGIQYF.

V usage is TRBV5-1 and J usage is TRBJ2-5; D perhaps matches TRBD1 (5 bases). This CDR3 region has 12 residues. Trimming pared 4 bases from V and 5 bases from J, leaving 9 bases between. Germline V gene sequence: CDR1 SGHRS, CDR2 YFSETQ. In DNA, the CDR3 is TGCGCCAGCAGCGCCCCAGGGGAGACCCAGTACTTC. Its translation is CASSAPGETQYF.

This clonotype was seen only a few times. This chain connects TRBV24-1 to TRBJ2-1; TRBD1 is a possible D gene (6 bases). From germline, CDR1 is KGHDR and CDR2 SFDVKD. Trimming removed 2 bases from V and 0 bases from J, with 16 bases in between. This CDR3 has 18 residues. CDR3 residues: CATSDSPGQGSSYNEQFF. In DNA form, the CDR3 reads TGTGCCACCAGTGATTCCCCGGGGCAGGGGAGCTCCTACAATGAGCAGTTCTTC.

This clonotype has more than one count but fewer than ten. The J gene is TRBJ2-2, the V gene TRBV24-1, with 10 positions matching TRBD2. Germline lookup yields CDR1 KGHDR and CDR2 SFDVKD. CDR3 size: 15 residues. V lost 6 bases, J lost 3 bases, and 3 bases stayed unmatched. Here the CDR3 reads CATSSGRAHTGELFF. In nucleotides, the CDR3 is TGTGCCACCAGTAGCGGGAGGGCCCACACCGGGGAGCTGTTTTTT.

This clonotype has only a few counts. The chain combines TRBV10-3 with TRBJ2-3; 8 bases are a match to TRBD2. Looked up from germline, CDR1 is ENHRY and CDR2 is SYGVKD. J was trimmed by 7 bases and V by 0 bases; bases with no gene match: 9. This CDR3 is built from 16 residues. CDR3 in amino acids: CAISESTSGPQNTQYF. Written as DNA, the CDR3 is TGTGCCATCAGTGAGTCTACTAGCGGACCCCAGAATACGCAGTATTTT.

The chain's CDR3 is CASSPSSGPLHF. DNA of the CDR3: TGTGCCAGCAGCCCTAGCAGCGGGCCCCTCCACTTT. The chain couples TRBV7-9 to TRBJ1-6; D gene unclear. Deletions cut 5 bases from V and 13 bases from J, with 12 bases between. Germline V gene data show CDR1 as SEHNR and CDR2 as FQNEAQ (reference sequence). CDR3 size: 12 residues.

The CDR3 DNA reads as TGTGCCAGCAGCTTGGCCCGTCTAGCGGGAGTAGTGGGAAATGAGCAGTTCTTC. This translates into CASSLARLAGVVGNEQFF. The V and J genes are TRBV5-6 and TRBJ2-1; TRBD2 matches 10 bases. Germline CDR1 reads SGHDT; CDR2 reads YYEEEE. V lost 0 bases, J lost 7 bases, and 13 bases stayed unmatched. The CDR3 contains 18 residues.

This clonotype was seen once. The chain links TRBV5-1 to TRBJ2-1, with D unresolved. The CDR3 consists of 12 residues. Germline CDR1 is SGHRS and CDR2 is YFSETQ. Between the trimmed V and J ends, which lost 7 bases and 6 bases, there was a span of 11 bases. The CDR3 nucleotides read TGCGCCAGCCACGACCTGGGCAATGAGCAGTTCTTC. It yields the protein CASHDLGNEQFF.

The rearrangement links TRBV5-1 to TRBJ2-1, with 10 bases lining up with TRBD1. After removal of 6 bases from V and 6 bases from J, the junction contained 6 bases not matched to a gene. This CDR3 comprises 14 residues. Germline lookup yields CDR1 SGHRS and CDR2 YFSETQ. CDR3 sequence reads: CASTPGQGPNEQFF. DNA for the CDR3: TGCGCCAGCACCCCGGGACAGGGGCCCAATGAGCAGTTCTTC.

Written as DNA, the CDR3 is TGTGCCAGCAGCCAACTAGCGGTAGACGAGCAGTACTTC. Residues: CASSQLAVDEQYF. J is TRBJ2-7 and V is TRBV3-1; 7 bases align to TRBD2. Germline CDR1 LGHDT, CDR2 YNNKEL (reference sequence). Trimming removed 2 bases from V and 5 bases from J; junction bases left unmatched: 3. The CDR3 length is 13 residues.

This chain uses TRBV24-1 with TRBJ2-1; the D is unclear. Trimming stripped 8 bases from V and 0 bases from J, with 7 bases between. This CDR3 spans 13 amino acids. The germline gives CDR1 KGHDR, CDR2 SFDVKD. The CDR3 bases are TGTGCCACCAAGGGCGGCTCCTACAATGAGCAGTTCTTC. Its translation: CATKGGSYNEQFF.

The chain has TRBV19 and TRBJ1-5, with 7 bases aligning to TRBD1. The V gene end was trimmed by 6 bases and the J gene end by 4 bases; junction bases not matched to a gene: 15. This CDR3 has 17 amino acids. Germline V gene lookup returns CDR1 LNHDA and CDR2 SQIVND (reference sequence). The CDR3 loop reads CASSSHSADRQNQPQHF. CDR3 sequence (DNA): TGTGCCAGTAGCTCCCACTCAGCGGACAGGCAGAATCAGCCCCAGCATTTT.